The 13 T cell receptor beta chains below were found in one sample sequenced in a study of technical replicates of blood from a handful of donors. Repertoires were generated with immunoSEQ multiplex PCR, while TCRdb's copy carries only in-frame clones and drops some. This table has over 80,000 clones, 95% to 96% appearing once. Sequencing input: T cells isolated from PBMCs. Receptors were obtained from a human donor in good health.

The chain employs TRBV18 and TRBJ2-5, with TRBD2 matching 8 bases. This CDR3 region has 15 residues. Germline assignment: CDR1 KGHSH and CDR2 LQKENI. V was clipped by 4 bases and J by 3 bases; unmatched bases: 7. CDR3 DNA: TGTGCCAGCTCACAAGCACGGGGACTAGAAGAGACCCAGTACTTC. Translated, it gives CASSQARGLEETQYF.

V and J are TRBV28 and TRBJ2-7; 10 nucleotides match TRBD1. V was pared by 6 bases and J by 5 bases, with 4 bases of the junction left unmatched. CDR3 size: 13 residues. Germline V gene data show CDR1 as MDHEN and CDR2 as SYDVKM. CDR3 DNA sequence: TGTGCCAGCAGGGGGACAGGGGTCAACGAGCAGTACTTC. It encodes CASRGTGVNEQYF.

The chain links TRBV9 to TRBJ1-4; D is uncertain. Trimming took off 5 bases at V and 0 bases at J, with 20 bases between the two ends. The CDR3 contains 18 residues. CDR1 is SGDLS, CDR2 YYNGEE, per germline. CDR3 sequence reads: CASSADPREEATNEKLFF. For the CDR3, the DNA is TGTGCCAGCAGTGCAGACCCGAGGGAGGAGGCAACTAATGAAAAACTGTTTTTT.

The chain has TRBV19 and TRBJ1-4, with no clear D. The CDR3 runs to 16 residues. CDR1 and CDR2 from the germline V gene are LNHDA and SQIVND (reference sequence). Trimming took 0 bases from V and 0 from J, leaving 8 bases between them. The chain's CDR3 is CASSIDSLPTNEKLFF. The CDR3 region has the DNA TGTGCCAGTAGTATAGATTCACTCCCAACTAATGAAAAACTGTTTTTT.

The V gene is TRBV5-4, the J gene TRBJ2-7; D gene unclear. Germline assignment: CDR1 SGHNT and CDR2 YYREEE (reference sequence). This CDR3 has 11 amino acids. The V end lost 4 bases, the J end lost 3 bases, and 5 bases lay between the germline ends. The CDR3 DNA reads TGTGCCAGCAGCCGAGACTACGAGCAGTACTTC. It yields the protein CASSRDYEQYF.

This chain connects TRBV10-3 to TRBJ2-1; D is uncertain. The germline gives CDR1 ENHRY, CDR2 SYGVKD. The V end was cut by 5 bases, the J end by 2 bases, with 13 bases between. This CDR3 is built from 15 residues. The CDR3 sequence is CAISLARPPYNEQFF. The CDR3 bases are TGTGCCATCAGTCTGGCCCGCCCCCCCTACAATGAGCAGTTCTTC.

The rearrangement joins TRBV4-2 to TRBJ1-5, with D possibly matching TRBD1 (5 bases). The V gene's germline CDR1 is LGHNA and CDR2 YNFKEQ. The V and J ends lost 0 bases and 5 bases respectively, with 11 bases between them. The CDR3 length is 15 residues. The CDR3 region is CASSQDFGGDQPQHF. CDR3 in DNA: TGTGCCAGCAGCCAAGACTTTGGAGGGGATCAGCCCCAGCATTTT.

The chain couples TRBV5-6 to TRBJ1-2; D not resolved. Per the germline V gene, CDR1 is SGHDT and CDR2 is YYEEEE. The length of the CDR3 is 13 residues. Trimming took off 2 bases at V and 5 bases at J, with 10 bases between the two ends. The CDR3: CASSFERSYGYTF. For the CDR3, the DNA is TGTGCCAGCAGCTTCGAACGGTCGTATGGCTACACCTTC.

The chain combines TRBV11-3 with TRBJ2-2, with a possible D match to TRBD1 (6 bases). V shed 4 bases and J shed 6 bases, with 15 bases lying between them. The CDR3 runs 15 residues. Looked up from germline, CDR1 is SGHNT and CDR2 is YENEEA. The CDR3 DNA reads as TGTGCCAGCAGCTCAACAGGGCAGAGCGCCGGGGAGCTGTTTTTT. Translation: CASSSTGQSAGELFF.

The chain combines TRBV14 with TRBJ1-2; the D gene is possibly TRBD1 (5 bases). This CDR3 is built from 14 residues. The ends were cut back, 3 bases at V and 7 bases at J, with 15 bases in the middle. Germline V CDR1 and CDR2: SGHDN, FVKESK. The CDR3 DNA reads TGTGCCAGCAGCCAGTCTCTTGCTGGGGCTGGCTACACCTTC. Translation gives CASSQSLAGAGYTF.

Here the CDR3 reads CASSGVHYNQPQHF. The CDR3 region has the DNA TGTGCCAGCAGTGGGGTTCACTACAATCAGCCCCAGCATTTT. This chain joins TRBV25-1 and TRBJ1-5, with D unclear. V was clipped by 4 bases and J by 3 bases, with 10 bases between them. CDR3 length equals 14 residues. CDR1 MGHDK and CDR2 SYGVNS come from the germline V gene. The variable domain in full, with the rest retrieved from reference TRBV25-1 and TRBJ1-5, is EADIYQTPRYLVIGTGKKITLECSQTMGHDKMYWYQQDPGMELHLIHYSYGVNSTEKGDLSSESTVSRIRTEHFPLTLESARPSHTSQYLCASSGVHYNQPQHFGDGTRLSIL.

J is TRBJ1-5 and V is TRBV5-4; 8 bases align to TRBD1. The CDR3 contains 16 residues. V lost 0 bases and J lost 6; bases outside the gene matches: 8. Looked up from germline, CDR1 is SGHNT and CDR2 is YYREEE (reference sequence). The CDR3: CASSLARRGLSQPQHF. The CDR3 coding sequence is TGTGCCAGCAGCTTGGCCCGCAGGGGGCTAAGTCAGCCCCAGCATTTT.

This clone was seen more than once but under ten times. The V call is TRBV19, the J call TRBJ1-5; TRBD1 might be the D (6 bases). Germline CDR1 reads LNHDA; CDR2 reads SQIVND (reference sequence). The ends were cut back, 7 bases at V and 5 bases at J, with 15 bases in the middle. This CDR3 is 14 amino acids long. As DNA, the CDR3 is TGTGCCAGTATGGAACAGGGATACTATCAGCCCCAGCATTTT. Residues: CASMEQGYYQPQHF.